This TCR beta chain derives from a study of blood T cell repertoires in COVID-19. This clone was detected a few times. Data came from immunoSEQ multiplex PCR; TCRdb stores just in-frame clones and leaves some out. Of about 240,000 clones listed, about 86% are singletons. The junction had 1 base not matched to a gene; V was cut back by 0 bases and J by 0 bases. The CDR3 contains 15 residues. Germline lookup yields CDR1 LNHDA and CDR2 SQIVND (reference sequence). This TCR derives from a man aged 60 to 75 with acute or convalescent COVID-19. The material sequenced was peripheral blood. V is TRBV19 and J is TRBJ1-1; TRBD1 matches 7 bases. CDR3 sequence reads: CASSIDRGMNTEAFF. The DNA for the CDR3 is TGTGCCAGTAGTATAGACAGGGGGATGAACACTGAAGCTTTCTTT.